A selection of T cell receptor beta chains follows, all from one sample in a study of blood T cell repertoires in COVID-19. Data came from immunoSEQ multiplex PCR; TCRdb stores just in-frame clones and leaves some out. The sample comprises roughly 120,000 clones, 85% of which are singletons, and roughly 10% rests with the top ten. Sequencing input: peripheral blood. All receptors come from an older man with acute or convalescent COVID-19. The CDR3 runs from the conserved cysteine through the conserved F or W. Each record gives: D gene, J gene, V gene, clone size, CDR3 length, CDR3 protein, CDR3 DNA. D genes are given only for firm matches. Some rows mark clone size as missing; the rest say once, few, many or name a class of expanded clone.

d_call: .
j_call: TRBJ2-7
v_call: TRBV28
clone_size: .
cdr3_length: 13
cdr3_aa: CASSLRLTYEQYF
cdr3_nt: TGTGCCAGCAGTCTCCGACTTACATACGAGCAGTACTTC

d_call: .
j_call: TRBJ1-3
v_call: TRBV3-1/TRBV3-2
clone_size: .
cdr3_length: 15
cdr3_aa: CASSQSSSSGNTIYF
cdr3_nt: TGTGCCAGCAGCCAAAGCTCTAGCTCTGGAAACACCATATATTTT

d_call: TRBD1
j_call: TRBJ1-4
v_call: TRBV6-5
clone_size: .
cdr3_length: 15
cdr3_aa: CASRERQGLNEKLFF
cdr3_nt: TGTGCCAGCAGGGAGAGACAGGGACTTAATGAAAAACTGTTTTTT

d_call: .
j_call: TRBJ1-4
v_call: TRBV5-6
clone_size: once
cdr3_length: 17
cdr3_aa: CASSLESSTALNEKLFF
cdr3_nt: TGTGCCAGCAGCTTGGAGTCCTCGACAGCTCTAAATGAAAAACTGTTTTTT

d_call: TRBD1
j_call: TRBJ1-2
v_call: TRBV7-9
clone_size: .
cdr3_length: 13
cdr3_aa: CASSRDREEGYTF
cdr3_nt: TGTGCCAGCAGCCGAGACAGGGAGGAAGGCTACACCTTC

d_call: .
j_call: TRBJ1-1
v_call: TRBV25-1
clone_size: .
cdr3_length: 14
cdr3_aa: CASAASSPGLISYF
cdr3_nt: TGTGCCAGCGCTGCTTCTTCTCCAGGCCTTATCTCTTATTTT

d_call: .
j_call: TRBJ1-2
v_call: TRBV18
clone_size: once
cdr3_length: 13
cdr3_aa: CASSPTGDYGYTF
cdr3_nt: TGTGCCAGCTCACCGACAGGAGACTATGGCTACACCTTC

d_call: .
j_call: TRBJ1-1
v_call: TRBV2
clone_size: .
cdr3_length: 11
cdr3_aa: CASSASTEAFF
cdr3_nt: TGTGCCAGCAGTGCGAGCACTGAAGCTTTCTTT

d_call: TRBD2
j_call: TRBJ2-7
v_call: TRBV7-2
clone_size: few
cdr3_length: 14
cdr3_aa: CASRGGATSAEQYF
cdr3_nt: TGTGCCAGCAGAGGGGGGGCGACTAGCGCCGAGCAGTACTTC

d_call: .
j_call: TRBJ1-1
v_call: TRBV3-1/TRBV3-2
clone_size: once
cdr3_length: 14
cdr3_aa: CASSQAQLNTEAFF
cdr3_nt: TGTGCCAGCAGCCAGGCACAGCTTAACACTGAAGCTTTCTTT

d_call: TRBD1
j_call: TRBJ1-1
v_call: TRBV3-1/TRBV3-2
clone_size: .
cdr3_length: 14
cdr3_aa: CASSRGTENTEAFF
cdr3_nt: TGTGCCAGCAGCCGAGGGACAGAGAACACTGAAGCTTTCTTT

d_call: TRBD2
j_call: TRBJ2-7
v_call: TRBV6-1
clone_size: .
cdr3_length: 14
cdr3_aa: CASSSPGLAGEQYF
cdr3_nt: TGTGCCAGCAGTTCCCCGGGACTAGCGGGTGAGCAGTACTTC

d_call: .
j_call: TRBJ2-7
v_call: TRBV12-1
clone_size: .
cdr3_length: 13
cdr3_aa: CASSFVLRNEQYF
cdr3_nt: TGTGCCAGCAGCTTTGTCCTCAGGAACGAGCAGTACTTC

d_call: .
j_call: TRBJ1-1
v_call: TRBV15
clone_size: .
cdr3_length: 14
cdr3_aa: CATSRGGLNTEAFF
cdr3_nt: TGTGCCACCAGCAGAGGGGGCCTGAACACTGAAGCTTTCTTT

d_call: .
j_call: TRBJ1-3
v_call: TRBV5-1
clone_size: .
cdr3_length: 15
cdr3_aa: CASSLVGGGGNTIYF
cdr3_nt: TGCGCCAGCAGCTTGGTAGGCGGAGGGGGAAACACCATATATTTT

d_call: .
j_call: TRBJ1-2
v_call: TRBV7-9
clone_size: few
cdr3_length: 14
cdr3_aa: CASSSNRANYGYTF
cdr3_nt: TGTGCCAGCAGCTCGAACAGGGCTAACTATGGCTACACCTTC

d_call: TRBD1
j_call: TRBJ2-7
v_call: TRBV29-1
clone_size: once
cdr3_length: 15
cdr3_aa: CSVEVPGTGRNEQYF
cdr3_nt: TGCAGCGTTGAAGTCCCGGGGACAGGGCGTAACGAGCAGTACTTC

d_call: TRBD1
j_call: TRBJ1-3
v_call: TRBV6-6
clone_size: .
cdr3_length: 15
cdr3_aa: CASSYGTVVGNTIYF
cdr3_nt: TGTGCCAGCAGTTACGGGACAGTGGTTGGAAACACCATATATTTT

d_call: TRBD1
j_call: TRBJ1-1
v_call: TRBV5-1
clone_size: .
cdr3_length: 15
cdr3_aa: CASSRTTGLNTEAFF
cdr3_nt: TGCGCCAGCAGCCGAACGACAGGGTTGAACACTGAAGCTTTCTTT

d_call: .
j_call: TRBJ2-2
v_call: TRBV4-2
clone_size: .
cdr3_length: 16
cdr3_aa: CASSQVGRANTGELFF
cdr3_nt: TGTGCCAGCAGCCAAGTAGGCAGGGCTAACACCGGGGAGCTGTTTTTT

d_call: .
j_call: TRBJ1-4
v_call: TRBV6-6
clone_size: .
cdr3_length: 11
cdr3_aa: CASSYSEELFF
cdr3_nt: TGTGCCAGCAGTTACTCGGAGGAACTGTTTTTT

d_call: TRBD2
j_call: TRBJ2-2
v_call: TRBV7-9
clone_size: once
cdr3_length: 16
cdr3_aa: CASSGRLAGTAGELFF
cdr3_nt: TGTGCCAGCAGCGGGAGACTAGCGGGGACGGCCGGGGAGCTGTTTTTT

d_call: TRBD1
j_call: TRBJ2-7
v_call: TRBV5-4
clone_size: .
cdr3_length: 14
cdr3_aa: CASSGSGTEYEQYF
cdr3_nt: TGTGCCAGCAGCGGCTCCGGGACAGAGTACGAGCAGTACTTC

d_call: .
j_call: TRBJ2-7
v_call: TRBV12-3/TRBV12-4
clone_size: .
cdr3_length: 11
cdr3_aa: CASSGQYEQYF
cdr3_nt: TGTGCCAGCAGTGGACAGTACGAGCAGTACTTC

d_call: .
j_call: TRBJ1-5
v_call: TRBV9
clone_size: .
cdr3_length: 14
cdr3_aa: CASSVAGERQPQHF
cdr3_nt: TGTGCCAGCAGCGTGGCCGGGGAGAGGCAGCCCCAGCATTTT

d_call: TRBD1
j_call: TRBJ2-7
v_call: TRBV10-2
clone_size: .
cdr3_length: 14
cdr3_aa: CASRGDRNLYEQYF
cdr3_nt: TGCGCCAGCAGAGGGGACAGAAACCTCTACGAGCAGTACTTC

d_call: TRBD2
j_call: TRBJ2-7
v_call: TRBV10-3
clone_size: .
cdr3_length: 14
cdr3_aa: CATAGTSGSYEQYF
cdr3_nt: TGTGCCACCGCCGGGACTAGCGGTTCCTACGAGCAGTACTTC

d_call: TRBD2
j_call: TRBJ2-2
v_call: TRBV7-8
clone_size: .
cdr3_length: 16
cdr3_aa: CASSSTGGRGTGELFF
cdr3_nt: TGTGCCAGCAGCTCGACGGGCGGGAGAGGTACCGGGGAGCTGTTTTTT

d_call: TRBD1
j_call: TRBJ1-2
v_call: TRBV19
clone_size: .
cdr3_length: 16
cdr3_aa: CASSIGGQGAHYGYTF
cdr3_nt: TGTGCCAGTAGTATAGGTGGACAGGGGGCCCACTATGGCTACACCTTC

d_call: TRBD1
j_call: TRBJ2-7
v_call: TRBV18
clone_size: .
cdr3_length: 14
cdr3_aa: CASSPGTDSYEQYF
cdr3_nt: TGTGCCAGCTCACCCGGGACAGACAGTTACGAGCAGTACTTC

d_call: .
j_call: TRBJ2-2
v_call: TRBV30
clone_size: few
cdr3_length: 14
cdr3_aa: CAWSVTGGTGELFF
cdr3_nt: TGTGCCTGGAGTGTGACCGGGGGCACCGGGGAGCTGTTTTTT

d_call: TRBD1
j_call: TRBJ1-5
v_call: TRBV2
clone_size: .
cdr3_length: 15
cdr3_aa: CASSDGTGSGQPQHF
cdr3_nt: TGTGCCAGCAGTGACGGGACAGGGTCAGGACAGCCCCAGCATTTT

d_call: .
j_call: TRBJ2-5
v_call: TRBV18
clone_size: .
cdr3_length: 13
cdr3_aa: CASSPSSHETQYF
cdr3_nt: TGTGCCAGCTCACCAAGTAGTCACGAGACCCAGTACTTC

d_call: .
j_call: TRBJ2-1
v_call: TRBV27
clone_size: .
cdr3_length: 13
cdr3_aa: CASSWTRQDEQFF
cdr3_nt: TGTGCCAGCAGTTGGACTAGACAGGATGAGCAGTTCTTC

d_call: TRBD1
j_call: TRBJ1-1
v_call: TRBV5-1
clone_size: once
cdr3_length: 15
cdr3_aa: CASSFTGTGGTEAFF
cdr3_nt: TGCGCCAGCAGCTTCACAGGGACAGGGGGCACTGAAGCTTTCTTT

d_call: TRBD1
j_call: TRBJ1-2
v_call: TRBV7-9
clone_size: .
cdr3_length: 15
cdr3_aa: CASTPRQGANYGYTF
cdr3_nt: TGTGCCAGCACTCCCCGACAGGGGGCGAACTATGGCTACACCTTC

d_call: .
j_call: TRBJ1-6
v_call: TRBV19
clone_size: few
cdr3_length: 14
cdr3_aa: CASSAGERNSPLHF
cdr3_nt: TGTGCCAGTAGTGCGGGGGAGAGGAATTCACCCCTCCACTTT

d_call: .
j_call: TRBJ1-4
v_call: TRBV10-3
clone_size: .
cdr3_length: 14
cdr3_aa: CAAPTTRADEKLFF
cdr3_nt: TGTGCCGCGCCCACTACCAGGGCTGATGAAAAACTGTTTTTT

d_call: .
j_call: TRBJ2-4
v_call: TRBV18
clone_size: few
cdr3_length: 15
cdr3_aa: CASSPPEQGGDIQYF
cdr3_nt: TGTGCCAGCTCACCACCGGAACAGGGTGGTGATATTCAGTACTTC

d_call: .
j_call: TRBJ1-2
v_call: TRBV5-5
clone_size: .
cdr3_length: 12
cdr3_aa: CASSLGSYGYTF
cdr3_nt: TGTGCCAGCAGCTTGGGCAGCTATGGCTACACCTTC

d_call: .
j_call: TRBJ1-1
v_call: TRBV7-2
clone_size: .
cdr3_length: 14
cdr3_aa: CASSLAGRVTEAFF
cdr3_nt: TGTGCCAGCAGCTTAGCAGGGCGGGTGACTGAAGCTTTCTTT

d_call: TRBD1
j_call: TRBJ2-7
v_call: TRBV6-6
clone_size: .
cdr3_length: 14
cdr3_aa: CASSRQGVAYEQYF
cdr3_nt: TGTGCCAGCAGCCGACAGGGGGTAGCCTACGAGCAGTACTTC

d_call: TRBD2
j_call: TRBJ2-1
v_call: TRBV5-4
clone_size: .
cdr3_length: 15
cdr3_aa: CASSFRREPYNEQFF
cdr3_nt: TGTGCCAGCAGCTTTCGGCGGGAGCCCTACAATGAGCAGTTCTTC

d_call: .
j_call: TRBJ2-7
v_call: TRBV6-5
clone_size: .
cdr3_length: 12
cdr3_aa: CAKRAGNYEQYF
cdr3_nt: TGTGCCAAACGGGCGGGAAACTACGAGCAGTACTTC

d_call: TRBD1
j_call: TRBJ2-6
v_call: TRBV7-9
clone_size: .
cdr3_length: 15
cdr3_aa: CASSPRGQGANVLTF
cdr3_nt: TGTGCCAGCAGCCCCAGGGGACAGGGTGCCAACGTCCTGACTTTC

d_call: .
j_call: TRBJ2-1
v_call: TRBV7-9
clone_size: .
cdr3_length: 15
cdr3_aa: CASSLDWVLDNEQFF
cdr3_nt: TGTGCCAGCAGCTTGGATTGGGTCCTAGATAATGAGCAGTTCTTC

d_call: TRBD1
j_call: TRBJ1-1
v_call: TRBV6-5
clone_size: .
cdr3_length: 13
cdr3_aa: CASHLRAGGGAFF
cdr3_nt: TGTGCCAGCCATCTCAGGGCAGGGGGAGGTGCTTTCTTT

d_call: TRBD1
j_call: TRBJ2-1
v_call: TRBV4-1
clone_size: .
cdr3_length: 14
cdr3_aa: CASKGQAGGNEQFF
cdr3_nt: TGCGCCAGCAAGGGACAGGCGGGCGGGAATGAGCAGTTCTTC

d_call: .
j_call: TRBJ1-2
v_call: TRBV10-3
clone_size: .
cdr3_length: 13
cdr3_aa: CAISNGGSEGYTF
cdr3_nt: TGTGCCATCAGCAATGGGGGCTCGGAAGGCTACACCTTC

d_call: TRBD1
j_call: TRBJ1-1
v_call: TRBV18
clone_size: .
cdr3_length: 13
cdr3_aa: CASSQDREDRAFF
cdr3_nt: TGTGCCAGCTCCCAGGACAGGGAGGATCGCGCTTTCTTT

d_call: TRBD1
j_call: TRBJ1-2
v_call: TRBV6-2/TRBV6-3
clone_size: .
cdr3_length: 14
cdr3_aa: CASSPGQGPYGYTF
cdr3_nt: TGTGCCAGCAGTCCGGGACAGGGACCCTATGGCTACACCTTC

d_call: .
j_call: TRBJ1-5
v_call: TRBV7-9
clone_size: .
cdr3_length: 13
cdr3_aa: CASSLGRGQPQHF
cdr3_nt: TGTGCCAGCAGCCTGGGGAGGGGGCAGCCCCAGCATTTT

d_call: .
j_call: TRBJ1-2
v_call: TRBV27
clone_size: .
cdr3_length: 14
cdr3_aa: CASSLSNRGYGYTF
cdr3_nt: TGTGCCAGCAGTTTATCCAACCGGGGCTATGGCTACACCTTC

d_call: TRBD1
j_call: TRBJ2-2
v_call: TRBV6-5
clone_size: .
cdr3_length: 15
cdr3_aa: CASSSPGTGSGELFF
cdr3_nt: TGTGCCAGCAGTTCTCCCGGGACAGGGTCCGGGGAGCTGTTTTTT